Each of the 22 T cell receptor beta chains below was sequenced from the same sample in a study of T cell responses to AZD1222 COVID-19 vaccine. Sequencing was performed with immunoSEQ multiplex PCR; in TCRdb, only in-frame clones are kept and a portion is missing. The table records around 140,000 clones, roughly 92% of them present only once. Specimen: peripheral blood, collected on day 0 of AZD1222 vaccination. These receptor sequences come from an adult in good health.

This clone was picked up a small number of times. This chain connects TRBV5-6 to TRBJ1-5; D unresolved. This CDR3 region has 12 residues. V was pared by 0 bases and J by 5 bases, with 3 bases between. Germline V lookup: CDR1 SGHDT, CDR2 YYEEEE. The DNA for the CDR3 is TGTGCCAGCAGCTTGGTAGATCAGCCCCAGCATTTT. It is translated as CASSLVDQPQHF.

V is TRBV28 and J is TRBJ1-3; D gene unclear. CDR1 and CDR2 (germline): MDHEN, SYDVKM. This CDR3 is 13 amino acids long. V lost 3 bases and J lost 3, with 6 bases in between. The CDR3, as DNA: TGTGCCAGCAGTTTGGTAAATGGAAACACCATATATTTT. It codes for CASSLVNGNTIYF. The whole variable domain, remainder taken from reference TRBV28 and TRBJ1-3, is DVKVTQSSRYLVKRTGEKVFLECVQDMDHENMFWYRQDPGLGLRLIYFSYDVKMKEKGDIPEGYSVSREKKERFSLILESASTNQTSMYLCASSLVNGNTIYFGEGSWLTVV.

The J gene is TRBJ1-5, the V gene TRBV6-6, with 7 bases that match TRBD1. The CDR3 length is 14 residues. The J segment lost 7 bases and the V segment lost 6 bases, leaving 9 bases of the junction unmatched. Germline CDR1 and CDR2: MNHNY and SVGAGI (reference sequence). The CDR3 spells CASRETGVRQPQHF. CDR3 DNA sequence: TGTGCCAGCAGGGAAACAGGGGTTCGCCAGCCCCAGCATTTT.

The chain employs TRBV24-1 and TRBJ2-4; D ambiguous. Germline CDR1 KGHDR, CDR2 SFDVKD. The CDR3 covers 13 residues. The ends were cut back, 4 bases at V and 0 bases at J, with 3 bases in the middle. This CDR3 is CATSERAKNIQYF. The CDR3, as DNA: TGTGCCACCAGTGAGCGAGCCAAAAACATTCAGTACTTC.

The genes are TRBV24-1 and TRBJ1-2; TRBD1 might be the D (5 bases). The V and J ends lost 3 bases and 4 bases respectively, with 11 bases between them. The CDR3 has 14 amino acids. The germline V gene has CDR1 KGHDR and CDR2 SFDVKD. CDR3 residues: CATSDQDGTYGYTF. The CDR3 region has the DNA TGTGCCACCAGTGATCAGGACGGGACCTATGGCTACACCTTC.

This chain joins TRBV2 and TRBJ2-1; 7 nucleotides align to TRBD1. The CDR3 is 13 amino acids. Per germline, CDR1 SNHLY and CDR2 FYNNEI. With V trimmed by 8 bases and J by 3 bases, 4 bases remained unmatched. CDR3 sequence: CASLRTGYNEQFF. The CDR3 DNA reads as TGTGCCAGCCTTAGGACAGGCTACAATGAGCAGTTCTTC.

Written as DNA, the CDR3 is TGTGCCAGCAGTTGGGGGTACCAAGAGACCCAGTACTTC. This translates into CASSWGYQETQYF. The chain is built from TRBV27 and TRBJ2-5; D may correspond to TRBD1 or TRBD2 (5 bases each). The CDR3 runs 13 residues. Trimming removed 4 bases at V and 0 bases at J, with 6 bases between. CDR1 and CDR2 (germline): MNHEY, SMNVEV (reference sequence).

This clone has just one count. The chain joins TRBV4-1 to TRBJ1-2; 8 positions agree with TRBD1. Losses at the gene ends were 4 bases for V and 7 bases for J; bases not matched to a gene: 14. Germline-derived CDR1 and CDR2 are MGHRA and YSYEKL. There are 16 residues in the CDR3. CDR3 in amino acids: CASSPQRAGGGGGYTF. In DNA form, the CDR3 reads TGCGCCAGCAGCCCCCAGCGGGCAGGGGGCGGGGGTGGCTACACCTTC.

The rearrangement links TRBV2 to TRBJ2-5; a possible D gene is TRBD1 (6 bases). The V end lost 6 bases, the J end lost 1 base, and 15 bases lay between the germline ends. Germline V gene data show CDR1 as SNHLY and CDR2 as FYNNEI. This CDR3 is built from 15 residues. CDR3: CASRAFDRTQETQYF. The CDR3 nucleotides are TGTGCCAGCAGGGCCTTCGACAGGACCCAAGAGACCCAGTACTTC. Drawing the rest from reference TRBV2 and TRBJ2-5, the complete variable domain is EPEVTQTPSHQVTQMGQEVILRCVPISNHLYFYWYRQILGQKVEFLVSFYNNEISEKSEIFDDQFSVERPDGSNFTLKIRSTKLEDSAMYFCASRAFDRTQETQYFGPGTRLLVL.

This clone came up a few times. J is TRBJ1-4 and V is TRBV2; 7 nucleotides align to TRBD1. V shed 8 bases and J 6 bases; nucleotides not matched to a gene: 9. CDR1 is SNHLY and CDR2 is FYNNEI in the germline V gene. This CDR3 spans 14 amino acids. Written as DNA, the CDR3 is TGTGCCAGCGACTACCTCGGGACAGATGAAAAACTGTTTTTT. This gives the protein CASDYLGTDEKLFF.

The genes are TRBV7-9 and TRBJ1-5; D ambiguous. Trimming removed 5 bases at V and 4 bases at J, with 12 bases between. Germline V gene sequence: CDR1 SEHNR, CDR2 FQNEAQ (reference sequence). The length of the CDR3 is 14 residues. CDR3 in DNA: TGTGCCAGCAGCCCAGGTGGGAGGAATCAGCCCCAGCATTTT. Its protein is CASSPGGRNQPQHF.

This rearrangement joins TRBV5-1 to TRBJ2-7; TRBD1 aligns across 10 bases. Germline V gene data show CDR1 as SGHRS and CDR2 as YFSETQ. J gave up 2 bases and V 3 bases, and 2 bases lay outside the gene matches. The CDR3 spans 14 residues. The CDR3 region has the DNA TGCGCCAGCAGCTGGGGACAGGGGACCTACGAGCAGTACTTC. This codes for CASSWGQGTYEQYF.

This chain uses TRBV11-2 with TRBJ1-4; no definite D call. The CDR3 spans 17 residues. CDR1 and CDR2 from the germline V gene are SGHAT and FQNNGV. The V gene lost 3 bases and the J gene lost 0 bases, with 14 bases spanning the gap. CDR3 protein: CASSLGQWGATNEKLFF. The CDR3, as DNA: TGTGCCAGCAGCTTGGGCCAGTGGGGAGCAACTAATGAAAAACTGTTTTTT.

This clone is a singleton in its sample. The chain has TRBV7-2 and TRBJ1-5; the match to TRBD1 covers 7 bases. Germline assignment: CDR1 SGHTA and CDR2 FQGNSA. This CDR3 region has 13 residues. The trim removed 6 bases at V and 5 bases at J, leaving 4 bases unmatched. In DNA, the CDR3 is TGTGCCAGCAGTCTTCAGGGGGATCAGCCCCAGCATTTT. Its protein product is CASSLQGDQPQHF. Full variable domain (outside the CDR3, taken from reference TRBV7-2 and TRBJ1-5): GAGVSQSPSNKVTEKGKDVELRCDPISGHTALYWYRQSLGQGLEFLIYFQGNSAPDKSGLPSDRFSAERTGGSVSTLTIQRTQQEDSAVYLCASSLQGDQPQHFGDGTRLSIL.

DNA of the CDR3: TGCGCCAGCAGCTTGGATTTAGAGAGGCGAGCTTTCTTT. As protein: CASSLDLERRAFF. This chain connects TRBV5-1 to TRBJ1-1; D unresolved. The CDR3 contains 13 residues. Deletions cut 0 bases from V and 10 bases from J, with 13 bases between. Germline CDR1 and CDR2: SGHRS and YFSETQ.

The chain carries TRBV30 and TRBJ2-2; unclear D gene. The V and J ends lost 0 bases and 1 base respectively, with 12 bases between them. This CDR3 is 16 amino acids long. Germline loops: CDR1 GTSNPN, CDR2 SVGIG (reference sequence). CDR3 residues: CAWSVRTAWNTGELFF. The CDR3 region has the DNA TGTGCCTGGAGTGTACGAACAGCATGGAACACCGGGGAGCTGTTTTTT.

The chain employs TRBV5-1 and TRBJ2-7; maybe TRBD1 (6 bases). The V end was cut by 4 bases, the J end by 5 bases, with 16 bases between. Germline values: CDR1 SGHRS, CDR2 YFSETQ. The CDR3 covers 14 residues. The CDR3: CASSGPTGSDEQYF. CDR3 DNA sequence: TGCGCCAGCAGCGGGCCCACAGGGAGTGACGAGCAGTACTTC.

This clone came up once. This chain links TRBV5-1 with TRBJ2-2; maybe TRBD1 (5 bases). The germline V gene encodes CDR1 SGHRS and CDR2 YFSETQ. Trimming took 7 bases from V and 1 from J, leaving 20 bases between them. The CDR3 is made up of 17 amino acids. CDR3 in amino acids: CASLPSPRTRNTGELFF. The CDR3 DNA follows: TGCGCCAGCCTTCCTAGTCCACGGACAAGGAACACCGGGGAGCTGTTTTTT. Together with reference TRBV5-1 and TRBJ2-2, the CDR3 gives the full variable domain: KAGVTQTPRYLIKTRGQQVTLSCSPISGHRSVSWYQQTPGQGLQFLFEYFSETQRNKGNFPGRFSGRQFSNSRSEMNVSTLELGDSALYLCASLPSPRTRNTGELFFGEGSRLTVL.

Only one count was recorded for this clone. The chain employs TRBV28 and TRBJ1-2; the match to TRBD1 covers 10 bases. Germline V gene sequence: CDR1 MDHEN, CDR2 SYDVKM. The V segment lost 6 bases and the J segment 6 bases; nucleotides outside the gene matches: 7. This CDR3 contains 14 residues. CDR3 nucleotide sequence: TGTGCCAGCAGAGACAGGGGGCGTAGGGATGGCTACACCTTC. Its protein is CASRDRGRRDGYTF.

This chain connects TRBV14 to TRBJ1-1; 11 nucleotides match TRBD1. With V trimmed by 5 bases and J by 4 bases, 15 bases remained unmatched. There are 18 residues in the CDR3. Germline CDR1 is SGHDN and CDR2 is FVKESK. The CDR3 here is CASSGQGALVSVVTEAFF. The CDR3 nucleotides read TGTGCCAGCAGCGGACAGGGGGCGCTTGTGTCTGTGGTCACTGAAGCTTTCTTT. Full variable domain (rest looked up from reference TRBV14 and TRBJ1-1): EAGVTQFPSHSVIEKGQTVTLRCDPISGHDNLYWYRRVMGKEIKFLLHFVKESKQDESGMPNNRFLAERTGGTYSTLKVQPAELEDSGVYFCASSGQGALVSVVTEAFFGQGTRLTVV.

The gene calls are TRBV4-1 and TRBJ2-2, with TRBD1 identical over 9 bases. V gave up 2 bases and J gave up 1 base; unmatched junction bases: 8. The CDR3 consists of 18 residues. From germline, CDR1 is MGHRA and CDR2 YSYEKL. The CDR3 DNA follows: TGCGCCAGCAGCCAATCAGCGGACAGGGGACGGAACACCGGGGAGCTGTTTTTT. Amino acid sequence: CASSQSADRGRNTGELFF.

The table lists this clone with a count of one. The chain employs TRBV10-1 and TRBJ1-4; D uncertain. V lost 2 bases and J 0 bases, leaving 16 bases between the germline ends. This CDR3 comprises 18 residues. Germline values: CDR1 WNHNN, CDR2 SYGVQD (reference sequence). Here the CDR3 DNA reads TGCGCCAGCAGTGAGAAGGAAGGCGTCGTTGCAACTAATGAAAAACTGTTTTTT. Amino acid sequence: CASSEKEGVVATNEKLFF.